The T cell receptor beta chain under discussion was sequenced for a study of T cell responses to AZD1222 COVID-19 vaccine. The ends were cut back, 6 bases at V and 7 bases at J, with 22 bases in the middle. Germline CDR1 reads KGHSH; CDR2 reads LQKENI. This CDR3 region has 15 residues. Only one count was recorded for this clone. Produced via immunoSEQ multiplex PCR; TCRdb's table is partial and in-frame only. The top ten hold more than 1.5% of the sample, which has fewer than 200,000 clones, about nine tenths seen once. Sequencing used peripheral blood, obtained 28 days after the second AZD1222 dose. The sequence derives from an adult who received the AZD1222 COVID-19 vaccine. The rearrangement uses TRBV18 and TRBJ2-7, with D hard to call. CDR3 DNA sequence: TGTGCCAGCTCCCCGCTCGACGGGCCAAGTGGGGAGCAGTACTTC. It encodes CASSPLDGPSGEQYF.